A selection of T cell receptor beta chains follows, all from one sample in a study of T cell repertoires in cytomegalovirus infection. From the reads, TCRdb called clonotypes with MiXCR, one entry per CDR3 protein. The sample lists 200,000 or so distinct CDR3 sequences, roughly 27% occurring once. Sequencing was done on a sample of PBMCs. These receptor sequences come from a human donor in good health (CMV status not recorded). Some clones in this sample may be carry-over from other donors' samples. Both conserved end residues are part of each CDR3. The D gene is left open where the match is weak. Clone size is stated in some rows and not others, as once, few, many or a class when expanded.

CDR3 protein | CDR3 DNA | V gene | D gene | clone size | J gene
CASSHVTSGGKDTQYF | TGTGCCAGCAGTCACGTTACTAGCGGGGGTAAAGATACGCAGTATTTT | TRBV2 | TRBD2 | few | TRBJ2-3
CASSYSFGIEAETQYF | TGTGCCAGCAGTTACTCGTTCGGGATAGAGGCGGAGACCCAGTACTTC | TRBV6-2/TRBV6-3 | NA | few | TRBJ2-5
CASSMMYAAGWLEAFF | TGTGCCAGTAGTATGATGTACGCTGCAGGGTGGTTAGAAGCTTTCTTT | TRBV19 | NA | NA | TRBJ1-1
CASTLGGPETQYF | TGTGCCAGTACCTTGGGGGGCCCAGAGACCCAGTACTTC | TRBV28 | NA | few | TRBJ2-5
CATSVGEQFF | TGTGCCACCTCGGTAGGGGAGCAGTTCTTC | TRBV2 | NA | few | TRBJ2-1
CASSLRITGTHEQYF | TGTGCCAGCAGTTTAAGGATCACAGGGACGCACGAGCAGTACTTC | TRBV12-3/TRBV12-4 | NA | few | TRBJ2-7
CSAPYRVRGYEAFF | TGCAGTGCGCCTTACAGGGTGAGGGGCTATGAAGCTTTCTTT | TRBV20-1 | NA | NA | TRBJ1-1
CASSHGNNYGYTF | TGTGCCAGCAGCCATGGGAATAACTATGGCTACACCTTC | TRBV7-2 | NA | many | TRBJ1-2
CASSLTGWAEAFF | TGTGCCAGCAGCTTAACAGGGTGGGCTGAAGCTTTCTTT | TRBV11-2 | NA | few | TRBJ1-1
CASSSSRAGPEETQYF | TGTGCCAGCAGCTCGTCCAGAGCGGGGCCTGAAGAGACCCAGTACTTC | TRBV5-4 | TRBD2 | NA | TRBJ2-5
CASSSGEGNQPQHF | TGTGCCAGCAGTTCGGGGGAGGGCAATCAGCCCCAGCATTTT | TRBV6-5 | NA | NA | TRBJ1-5
CASSVSGTDPGAFF | TGTGCCAGCAGCGTATCCGGGACAGACCCTGGGGCTTTCTTT | TRBV7-9 | TRBD1 | NA | TRBJ1-1
CASSPEGVGYTF | TGTGCCAGCAGCCCAGAGGGGGTTGGCTACACCTTC | TRBV7-4 | NA | NA | TRBJ1-2
CASSSGTSGRTDTQYF | TGTGCCAGCAGCTCGGGGACTAGCGGGAGGACAGATACGCAGTATTTT | TRBV12-3/TRBV12-4 | TRBD2 | once | TRBJ2-3
CASSQGDWTRAEAFF | TGCGCCAGCAGCCAGGGAGACTGGACAAGGGCTGAAGCTTTCTTT | TRBV4-1 | NA | NA | TRBJ1-1
CASSFLAGGPYNEQFF | TGTGCCAGCAGCTTCCTAGCGGGGGGTCCCTACAATGAGCAGTTCTTC | TRBV5-6 | TRBD2 | few | TRBJ2-1
CASTENSRLGYTF | TGTGCCAGCACAGAAAACAGTCGTCTTGGCTACACCTTC | TRBV6-2/TRBV6-3 | NA | NA | TRBJ1-2
CASSQDRDPSPLHF | TGTGCCAGCAGCCAGGACAGGGACCCTTCACCCCTCCACTTT | TRBV7-2 | TRBD1 | few | TRBJ1-6
CASGLPTGANTEAFF | TGTGCTAGTGGTTTGCCGACAGGGGCTAACACTGAAGCTTTCTTT | TRBV12-5 | TRBD1 | NA | TRBJ1-1
CASSLHRNQPQHF | TGTGCCAGCAGCCTACACAGAAATCAGCCCCAGCATTTT | TRBV7-2 | NA | many | TRBJ1-5
CASSADRGGGYTF | TGTGCCAGCAGCGCCGACAGGGGAGGTGGCTACACCTTC | TRBV7-9 | TRBD1 | NA | TRBJ1-2